The 21 T cell receptor beta chains given below trace back to one sample, sequenced in a study of human T cells and chemical hapten exposure. TCRdb independently ran MiXCR on the RACE reads; one entry per CDR3 protein. The table shows roughly 120,000 distinct CDR3 sequences, with 12% occurring only once. The sample's time point: patch test 1, 2 weeks after DPC sensitization. Treatment specified: therapeutic diphenylcyclopropenone sensitization with weekly scalp DPC. Source: whole blood, taken in connection with sensitization to the hapten diphenylcyclopropenone (DPC). The origin of the receptors is a woman between 50 and 59 years old with alopecia areata. Some clones in this sample may be carry-over from other donors' samples.

The J gene is TRBJ2-5, the V gene TRBV29-1, with D perhaps matching TRBD1 or TRBD2 (5 bases each). Trimming left V 4 bases short and J 3 bases short, with 12 bases between. The CDR3 spans 13 residues. The germline gives CDR1 SQVTM, CDR2 ANQGSEA. The CDR3 spells CSVGRGLKETQYF. The CDR3 DNA reads TGCAGCGTTGGCCGGGGCCTAAAAGAGACCCAGTACTTC.

Only a few counts were recorded for this clonotype. This chain joins TRBV6-6 and TRBJ1-2; a possible D gene is TRBD1 (5 bases). Trimming left V 6 bases short and J 0 bases short, with 17 bases between. CDR3 length: 16 amino acids. Germline V gives CDR1 MNHNY, CDR2 SVGAGI (reference sequence). The chain's CDR3 is CASSNTGDGTNYGYTF. Here the CDR3 DNA reads TGTGCCAGCAGCAATACAGGAGACGGAACTAACTATGGCTACACCTTC.

This chain connects TRBV28 to TRBJ1-2; D is uncertain. V lost 5 bases, J lost 3 bases, and 7 bases lay in between. CDR1 is MDHEN, CDR2 SYDVKM, per germline. CDR3 length: 12 amino acids. The CDR3 DNA reads as TGTGCCAGCAGTCCGAGCTACTATGGCTACACCTTC. This codes for CASSPSYYGYTF.

This clonotype was detected a few times. The rearrangement joins TRBV5-1 to TRBJ2-1; 9 positions agree with TRBD2. The V gene's germline CDR1 is SGHRS and CDR2 YFSETQ. V trimming: 0 bases; J trimming: 8 bases; junction bases outside the gene matches: 12. The CDR3 length is 17 residues. The CDR3 region has the DNA TGCGCCAGCAGCTTGGCAGCGGGAGGCTCCCAGGGTCATGAGCAGTTCTTC. Encoded protein: CASSLAAGGSQGHEQFF.

The V and J genes are TRBV7-2 and TRBJ1-6; TRBD1 is a possible D gene (5 bases). There are 15 residues in the CDR3. V shed 0 bases and J shed 4 bases, with 7 bases lying between them. CDR1 is SGHTA, CDR2 FQGNSA, per germline. The CDR3 region is CASSLAQGYNSPLHF. The CDR3 DNA is TGTGCCAGCAGCTTAGCCCAGGGATATAATTCACCCCTCCACTTT.

This clonotype was detected many times. The V call is TRBV2, the J call TRBJ1-1; D uncertain. The CDR3 spans 13 residues. Trimming removed 3 bases from V and 1 base from J, with 6 bases in between. Per germline, CDR1 SNHLY and CDR2 FYNNEI. DNA for the CDR3: TGTGCCAGCAGTGATGGGGAGAACACTGAAGCTTTCTTT. Translating it yields CASSDGENTEAFF.

The CDR3 sequence: CASSYSKSGTSGMNTGELFF. The DNA for the CDR3 is TGTGCCAGCAGTTACTCAAAAAGCGGGACTAGCGGGATGAACACCGGGGAGCTGTTTTTT. The chain combines TRBV6-5 with TRBJ2-2, with 13 bases lining up with TRBD2. Per germline, CDR1 MNHEY and CDR2 SVGAGI. The CDR3 covers 20 residues. V gave up 0 bases and J gave up 1 base; unmatched junction bases: 8.

V usage is TRBV28 and J usage is TRBJ2-7; TRBD1 aligns across 7 bases. Trimming at V came to 6 bases and at J to 2 bases, leaving 7 bases not matched to a gene. CDR3 length: 14 amino acids. Germline CDR1 reads MDHEN; CDR2 reads SYDVKM. DNA of the CDR3: TGTGCCAGCAGCACGAAGACAGGGACCTACGAGCAGTACTTC. Protein: CASSTKTGTYEQYF.

The V call is TRBV12-3 or TRBV12-4, the J call TRBJ2-2; D remains unclear. The V and J ends lost 4 bases and 3 bases respectively, with 9 bases between them. The CDR3 covers 14 residues. CDR3 loop: CASSSTKDTGELFF. CDR3 in DNA: TGTGCCAGCAGTTCGACCAAAGACACCGGGGAGCTGTTTTTT.

The V call is TRBV28, the J call TRBJ2-5; 11 bases match TRBD2. Germline values: CDR1 MDHEN, CDR2 SYDVKM. Unmatched junction bases numbered 15, after V lost 5 bases and J lost 4 bases. The CDR3 is made up of 18 amino acids. CDR3: CASSRIGSGRAKAETQYF. The CDR3, as DNA: TGTGCCAGCAGTCGTATAGGTAGCGGGAGGGCCAAGGCAGAGACCCAGTACTTC.

This clonotype showed up just a few times. The chain uses TRBV7-8 and TRBJ1-4; D is uncertain. The CDR3 sequence is 14 residues long. Germline V lookup: CDR1 SGHVS, CDR2 FQNEAQ. Trimming cost V 1 base and J 4 bases, with 7 bases left between them. CDR3 DNA sequence: TGTGCCAGCAGCTTAGGACCACGTAATGAAAAACTGTTTTTT. It yields the protein CASSLGPRNEKLFF. The whole variable domain, filled in from reference TRBV7-8 and TRBJ1-4, reads GAGVSQSPRYKVAKRGQDVALRCDPISGHVSLFWYQQALGQGPEFLTYFQNEAQLDKSGLPSDRFFAERPEGSVSTLKIQRTQQEDSAVYLCASSLGPRNEKLFFGSGTQLSVL.

There are a few counts of this clonotype. The rearrangement links TRBV5-4 to TRBJ1-1, with a weak D call TRBD1 (6 bases). CDR1 SGHNT and CDR2 YYREEE come from the germline V gene (reference sequence). This CDR3 contains 14 residues. V gave up 6 bases and J gave up 6 bases, with 18 bases separating them. CDR3 in DNA: TGTGCCAGCAATAGGGGGAGGGATATCGCTGAAGCTTTCTTT. It specifies CASNRGRDIAEAFF. Full variable domain (outside the CDR3, taken from reference TRBV5-4 and TRBJ1-1): ETGVTQSPTHLIKTRGQQVTLRCSSQSGHNTVSWYQQALGQGPQFIFQYYREEENGRGNFPPRFSGLQFPNYSSELNVNALELDDSALYLCASNRGRDIAEAFFGQGTRLTVV.

This clonotype came up many times. CDR3 sequence: CATSDLPHTGELFF. The CDR3 nucleotides are TGTGCCACCAGTGACCTCCCCCACACCGGGGAGCTGTTTTTT. The rearrangement joins TRBV24-1 to TRBJ2-2; D gene unclear. The germline V gene has CDR1 KGHDR and CDR2 SFDVKD. Trimming removed 4 bases from V and 3 bases from J, with 8 bases in between. There are 14 residues in the CDR3.

At least ten counts were recorded for this clonotype. The V gene is TRBV18, the J gene TRBJ2-7; the match to TRBD1 covers 12 bases. This CDR3 has 14 residues. The germline V gene has CDR1 KGHSH and CDR2 LQKENI. V dropped 6 bases and J dropped 6; count of bases not matched to a gene: 6. DNA of the CDR3: TGTGCCAGCTCTCCCGGGACAGGGGGCGCCGAGCAGTACTTC. This codes for CASSPGTGGAEQYF.

This clonotype occurred a few times. Its ends do not fully match the called genes, so a read error is possible. The genes are TRBV7-7 and TRBJ1-3; no definite D call. Germline values: CDR1 SSHAT, CDR2 FNYEAQ (reference sequence). The CDR3 contains 12 residues. For the CDR3, the DNA is TGTGCTAGCAGCCCAGATGGGTACACCACATATTTT. As protein: CASSPDGYTTYF.

The chain recombines TRBV6-5 with TRBJ2-7; D is ambiguous. Germline V CDR1 and CDR2: MNHEY, SVGAGI. The V end was cut by 0 bases, the J end by 2 bases, with 14 bases between. This CDR3 contains 16 residues. DNA of the CDR3: TGTGCCAGCAGTTACTCGGTTTCGCCAGGTACCTACGAGCAGTACTTC. Its protein product is CASSYSVSPGTYEQYF.

The gene calls are TRBV2 and TRBJ2-7; the match to TRBD1 covers 9 bases. V trimming: 6 bases; J trimming: 6 bases; junction bases outside the gene matches: 9. This CDR3 comprises 14 residues. CDR1 SNHLY and CDR2 FYNNEI come from the germline V gene. Here the CDR3 reads CASRISGQGSEQYF. The DNA of the CDR3 is TGTGCCAGCAGAATATCCGGACAGGGGAGCGAGCAGTACTTC.

This clonotype was seen repeatedly, ten times or more. The rearrangement links TRBV3-1 to TRBJ2-7; D possibly uses TRBD1 or TRBD2 (6 bases each). There are 17 residues in the CDR3. CDR1 is LGHDT, CDR2 YNNKEL, per germline (reference sequence). V lost 1 base, J lost 2 bases, and 18 bases lay in between. Here the CDR3 DNA reads TGTGCCAGCAGCCAAGGGGGGGCGTGGAAGGGGACCTACGAGCAGTACTTC. It yields the protein CASSQGGAWKGTYEQYF.

This clonotype was recorded a few times. DNA of the CDR3: TGTGCCAGCAGCGCCCGGGGAGTCAACTATAATTCACCCCTCCACTTT. Amino acid sequence: CASSARGVNYNSPLHF. The chain couples TRBV25-1 to TRBJ1-6, with D unclear. This CDR3 has 16 residues. Trimming stripped 6 bases from V and 3 bases from J, with 15 bases between. The germline V gene encodes CDR1 MGHDK and CDR2 SYGVNS.

The J gene is TRBJ2-7, the V gene TRBV20-1, with 15 bases lining up with TRBD2. CDR3 length: 15 amino acids. Germline lookup yields CDR1 DFQATT and CDR2 SNEGSKA (reference sequence). Trimming at V came to 6 bases and at J to 7 bases, leaving 10 bases not matched to a gene. CDR3 loop: CSADGLAGGLPEQYF. CDR3 DNA: TGCAGTGCGGACGGACTAGCGGGAGGGCTCCCGGAGCAGTACTTC.

V and J are TRBV28 and TRBJ2-7; possibly TRBD1 for D (6 bases). Trimming stripped 7 bases from V and 6 bases from J, with 10 bases between. The CDR3 spans 11 residues. CDR1 MDHEN and CDR2 SYDVKM come from the germline V gene. CDR3 sequence (DNA): TGTGCCAGCATGGGGGCGGTCGAGCAGTACTTC. Its translation: CASMGAVEQYF.